This is a list of T cell receptor beta chains from one sample in a study of lymphopenia after photon versus proton radiotherapy. TCRdb's table, derived via immunoSEQ multiplex PCR, lists solely in-frame clones and lacks some. The sample lists more than 25,000 clones; about nine tenths were seen once. The sequencing used peripheral blood, collected from a patient treated with photon-based radiotherapy. These receptors all come from a man in his forties or fifties with gastric cancer. Each CDR3 is given with its conserved first and last residue. Each record gives: D gene, clone size, J gene, V gene, CDR3 DNA, CDR3 protein. D genes are given only for firm matches. Expanded clones are given a class, and other clones once, few, many or no size at all.

-,once,TRBJ2-6,TRBV10-3,TGTGCCATCAGCTCGGGACACATCTCTGGGGCCAACGTCCTGACTTTC,CAISSGHISGANVLTF
TRBD2,-,TRBJ2-3,TRBV6-1,TGTGCCAGCACTGAGGGCCGGGGGGGGCCCACAGATACGCAGTATTTT,CASTEGRGGPTDTQYF
TRBD1,-,TRBJ1-5,TRBV19,TGTGCCAGTAGCGTTGGACAGGGAAACAATCAGCCCCAGCATTTT,CASSVGQGNNQPQHF
-,-,TRBJ2-3,TRBV10-2,TGCGCCAGCAAGCAGCGGGGCACAGATACGCAGTATTTT,CASKQRGTDTQYF
-,-,TRBJ1-4,TRBV7-8,TGTGCCAGCAGTCTAGCGGCCAGGGGCAAAGAAAAACTGTTTTTT,CASSLAARGKEKLFF
-,-,TRBJ2-1,TRBV7-6,TGTGCCAGCAGCTTTGTGGCAGACTACAATGAGCAGTTCTTC,CASSFVADYNEQFF
TRBD2,-,TRBJ2-1,TRBV19,TGTGCCAGTAGGCTTATAGCGGGAACGACCAATGAGCAGTTCTTC,CASRLIAGTTNEQFF
-,-,TRBJ2-7,TRBV5-1,TGCGCCAGCAACGAGCTTACAAGTTCCTACGAGCAGTACTTC,CASNELTSSYEQYF
-,-,TRBJ2-4,TRBV6-5,TGTGCCAGCGCCGTCGCGTCGGCCAAAAACATTCAGTACTTC,CASAVASAKNIQYF
-,-,TRBJ1-1,TRBV10-2,TGCGCCAGCAACCCGGGACTGGAGAACACTGAAGCTTTCTTT,CASNPGLENTEAFF
-,-,TRBJ2-5,TRBV9,TGTGCCAGCAGCAAGCCTGGGGAGGGGGCAGGGGAGACCCAGTACTTC,CASSKPGEGAGETQYF
-,once,TRBJ2-5,TRBV13,TGTGCCAGCAGCTTAGCGGGGAGAGAGACCCAGTACTTC,CASSLAGRETQYF
TRBD1,-,TRBJ1-1,TRBV18,TGTGCCAGCTCGCCCGACAGGGCCGGGGCTTTCTTT,CASSPDRAGAFF
-,-,TRBJ2-1,TRBV27,TGTGCCAGCAGTTTTGGGGGAGGAGGTACCTACAATGAGCAGTTCTTC,CASSFGGGGTYNEQFF
TRBD2,-,TRBJ2-3,TRBV27,TGTGCCAGCAGTTTATCAGGCTTAGCGGGGGGGGTGACAGATACGCAGTATTTT,CASSLSGLAGGVTDTQYF
-,-,TRBJ1-2,TRBV6-5,TGTGCCAGCAGTGAAACAGGGCTGGGCTATGGCTACACCTTC,CASSETGLGYGYTF
TRBD1,-,TRBJ2-3,TRBV7-2,TGTGCCAGCAGCTTCTCCGTGACAGGGGTCAGCACAGATACGCAGTATTTT,CASSFSVTGVSTDTQYF
TRBD1,-,TRBJ1-1,TRBV9,TGTGCCAGCAGCGTAGATTCAGGGGGCACTGAAGCTTTCTTT,CASSVDSGGTEAFF
TRBD1,-,TRBJ1-1,TRBV2,TGTGCCAGCAGGATCGGGACAGGCGAAATGAACACTGAAGCTTTCTTT,CASRIGTGEMNTEAFF
-,-,TRBJ1-4,TRBV5-1,TGCGCCAGCAGCGTACAAGTTTCCTCGGAAAAACTGTTTTTT,CASSVQVSSEKLFF
TRBD2,-,TRBJ2-2,TRBV10-3,TGTGCCATCAGTGCGTCTAGCGGGGGAAGCGGGGAGCTGTTTTTT,CAISASSGGSGELFF
-,-,TRBJ1-5,TRBV2,TGTGCCAGCAGGCTACAGGGCGGGAATCAGCCCCAGCATTTT,CASRLQGGNQPQHF
-,-,TRBJ2-2,TRBV7-2,TGTGCCAGCAGCTTACCCGGGGAGCTGTTTTTT,CASSLPGELFF
TRBD2,-,TRBJ2-7,TRBV9,TGTGCCAGCAGCACTCATCCCGGGACTAGCGGCGGCGAGCAGTACTTC,CASSTHPGTSGGEQYF
TRBD1,-,TRBJ1-5,TRBV7-2,TGTGCCAGCACGCGACAGGGGGATCAGCCCCAGCATTTT,CASTRQGDQPQHF
-,once,TRBJ2-1,TRBV7-9,TGTGCCAGCAGCTTAGAAGCATTTTCGGGCGTAGAGTTCTTC,CASSLEAFSGVEFF
-,-,TRBJ1-2,TRBV19,TGTGCCAGTAGTATAGATATTTGGGGCAGAAACTATGGCTACACCTTC,CASSIDIWGRNYGYTF
-,-,TRBJ2-4,TRBV6-1,TGTGCCAGCAGTGCGGACAGCAAAAACATTCAGTACTTC,CASSADSKNIQYF
TRBD1,-,TRBJ1-5,TRBV19,TGTGCCAGTAGTAGAGGAGACAGGGTTAATCAGCCCCAGCATTTT,CASSRGDRVNQPQHF
-,-,TRBJ1-2,TRBV27,TGTGCCAGCAGTTCCTACTCGTATGGCTACACCTTC,CASSSYSYGYTF
TRBD1,-,TRBJ1-2,TRBV10-3,TGTGCCACCCTCGAGGGGACAGGGGACTATGGCTACACCTTC,CATLEGTGDYGYTF
-,-,TRBJ2-7,TRBV5-1,TGCGCCAGCAACAGGGTTAATGGGGAGCAGTACTTC,CASNRVNGEQYF
-,once,TRBJ1-3,TRBV7-3,TGTGCCAGCAGTCTAATACTGGGAAACACCATATATTTT,CASSLILGNTIYF
-,-,TRBJ2-2,TRBV5-6,TGTGCCAGCAGCTCTACAGGGTACGAAGCGAACACCGGGGAGCTGTTTTTT,CASSSTGYEANTGELFF
TRBD1,-,TRBJ1-1,TRBV5-1,TGCGCCAGCAGCTGGACAGGGACCCCTGAAGCTTTCTTT,CASSWTGTPEAFF
TRBD1,-,TRBJ2-6,TRBV19,TGTGCCAGTAGCCGGGACAGGGATTCATCTGGGGCCAACGTCCTGACTTTC,CASSRDRDSSGANVLTF
TRBD1,-,TRBJ2-5,TRBV5-6,TGTGCCAGCAGCCACAGGGGGCCCGAGACCCAGTACTTC,CASSHRGPETQYF
-,-,TRBJ1-1,TRBV30,TGTGCCTGGAGCTATCAGAGGCTGAACACTGAAGCTTTCTTT,CAWSYQRLNTEAFF
-,-,TRBJ1-1,TRBV18,TGTGCCAGCTCAACTAATATGTACGAAGCTTTCTTT,CASSTNMYEAFF
-,-,TRBJ1-3,TRBV6-6,TGTGCCAGCTCGGGGAGCCGAAACACCATATATTTT,CASSGSRNTIYF
-,-,TRBJ2-7,TRBV7-6,TGTGCCAGCAGCTTCAAATCAGACATTGTATACGAGCAGTACTTC,CASSFKSDIVYEQYF
-,-,TRBJ1-6,TRBV4-2,TGTGCCAGCAGCCCGGATAACAGGGTTTCCCTCCACTTT,CASSPDNRVSLHF
-,-,TRBJ2-5,TRBV5-6,TGTGCCAGCAGCTTTTCGGAGACCCAGTACTTC,CASSFSETQYF
-,once,TRBJ1-2,TRBV5-1,TGCGCCAGCAGCTTGGCACAGCAGGGTACCTTCTATGGCTACACCTTC,CASSLAQQGTFYGYTF
-,few,TRBJ1-5,TRBV30,TGTGCCTGGAGTGTACGGGGGATGGTAAATCAGCCCCAGCATTTT,CAWSVRGMVNQPQHF
-,once,TRBJ2-1,TRBV30,TGTGCCTGGTCCAGGGACGCCTACAATGAGCAGTTCTTC,CAWSRDAYNEQFF
TRBD1,-,TRBJ2-2,TRBV5-1,TGCGCCAGCAGCTTGTATACCGGGACAGCGAACACCGGGGAGCTGTTTTTT,CASSLYTGTANTGELFF
TRBD2,-,TRBJ2-1,TRBV11-2,TGTGCCAGCAGCTTAACCGGGGGGAGGAGCAATGAGCAGTTCTTC,CASSLTGGRSNEQFF
TRBD1,-,TRBJ2-3,TRBV6-4,TGTGCCAGCAGTGAATTTGGGACAGGGATTGGTACGCAGTATTTT,CASSEFGTGIGTQYF
TRBD1,-,TRBJ1-2,TRBV6-6,TGTGCCAGCAGTTACGACCAGGGGGCTCATGGCTACACCTTC,CASSYDQGAHGYTF
-,-,TRBJ1-5,TRBV19,TGTGCCAGTAGACCCTCGGGGGTCGAGCAGCCCCAGCATTTT,CASRPSGVEQPQHF
-,-,TRBJ1-5,TRBV27,TGTGCCAGCAGTCAGGTTGGTTTTGCAGGGAGCAATCAGCCCCAGCATTTT,CASSQVGFAGSNQPQHF
TRBD1,-,TRBJ2-3,TRBV5-6,TGTGCCAGCAGTTTTACCCGGGACAGGGGGCGAGATACGCAGTATTTT,CASSFTRDRGRDTQYF
-,-,TRBJ2-7,TRBV11-2,TGTGCCAGCAGCTTAGATAGCGGACGATACGAGCAGTACTTC,CASSLDSGRYEQYF
TRBD1,-,TRBJ1-3,TRBV7-9,TGTGCCAGCAGCGATACAGGGGACCTCTCTGGAAACACCATATATTTT,CASSDTGDLSGNTIYF